The 32 T cell receptor beta chains in this list originate from one sample, sequenced in a study of blood T cell repertoires in COVID-19. Generated by immunoSEQ multiplex PCR, the TCRdb table keeps only in-frame clones and is missing some. The repertoire consists of approximately 240,000 clones, with 85% to 95% occurring once and the leading ten covering 0.83%. The sample was peripheral blood. All receptors derive from a man younger than 45 with COVID-19, enrolled during active disease.

The chain is built from TRBV12-3 or TRBV12-4 and TRBJ2-7; 9 bases are a match to TRBD2. The CDR3 is 13 residues long. With V trimmed by 5 bases and J by 3 bases, 2 bases remained unmatched. The DNA of the CDR3 is TGTGCCAGCAGTAGCGGGGGGTACTACGAGCAGTACTTC. This translates into CASSSGGYYEQYF.

This rearrangement joins TRBV6-5 to TRBJ1-1, with 8 bases that match TRBD1. Germline CDR1 and CDR2: MNHEY and SVGAGI. With 5 bases clipped from V and 10 bases from J, the junction kept 6 bases outside the gene matches. The length of the CDR3 is 12 residues. CDR3 residues: CASSNPQGVAFF. For the CDR3, the DNA is TGTGCCAGCAGTAATCCACAGGGGGTAGCTTTCTTT.

This chain links TRBV9 with TRBJ2-5; 9 nucleotides align to TRBD2. There are 18 residues in the CDR3. Germline CDR1 is SGDLS and CDR2 is YYNGEE. V shed 0 bases, J shed 1 base, and the junction held 10 bases outside the gene matches. In nucleotides, the CDR3 is TGTGCCAGCAGCGTAGGCTCTTTAGGACTAGCGAGCCAAGAGACCCAGTACTTC. It translates to CASSVGSLGLASQETQYF. Supplemented by reference TRBV9 and TRBJ2-5, the full variable domain reads DSGVTQTPKHLITATGQRVTLRCSPRSGDLSVYWYQQSLDQGLQFLIQYYNGEERAKGNILERFSAQQFPDLHSELNLSSLELGDSALYFCASSVGSLGLASQETQYFGPGTRLLVL.

The chain links TRBV5-1 to TRBJ1-1; possible D gene TRBD1, 5 bases. From germline, CDR1 is SGHRS and CDR2 YFSETQ. There are 16 residues in the CDR3. V shed 0 bases and J shed 0 bases, with 12 bases lying between them. CDR3 residues: CASSLGQSTLNTEAFF. CDR3 DNA sequence: TGCGCCAGCAGCTTGGGACAGTCAACTTTGAACACTGAAGCTTTCTTT. Full variable domain (missing parts from reference TRBV5-1 and TRBJ1-1): KAGVTQTPRYLIKTRGQQVTLSCSPISGHRSVSWYQQTPGQGLQFLFEYFSETQRNKGNFPGRFSGRQFSNSRSEMNVSTLELGDSALYLCASSLGQSTLNTEAFFGQGTRLTVV.

The gene calls are TRBV5-1 and TRBJ1-3, with 9 bases matching TRBD1. V gave up 3 bases and J gave up 4 bases; unmatched junction bases: 5. This CDR3 is 15 amino acids long. Germline CDR1 reads SGHRS; CDR2 reads YFSETQ. The CDR3 here is CASSSQGAPGNTIYF. For the CDR3, the DNA is TGCGCCAGCAGCTCACAGGGGGCGCCCGGAAACACCATATATTTT.

V is TRBV5-4 and J is TRBJ1-2, with TRBD1 as a possible D gene (6 bases). Germline CDR1 reads SGHNT; CDR2 reads YYREEE (reference sequence). The V end lost 3 bases, the J end lost 4 bases, and 13 bases lay between the germline ends. The CDR3 consists of 14 residues. CDR3 sequence (DNA): TGTGCCAGCAGCTCCCGGACAGACCGCTATGGCTACACCTTC. As protein: CASSSRTDRYGYTF.

V usage is TRBV15 and J usage is TRBJ2-5; maybe TRBD1 (6 bases). The ends were cut back, 5 bases at V and 5 bases at J, with 18 bases in the middle. CDR1 is LNHNV and CDR2 is YYDKDF in the germline V gene (reference sequence). The CDR3 runs 15 residues. CDR3 DNA: TGTGCCACCAGCGGCAACCGGGACAATCGGGAGACCCAGTACTTC. Its translation: CATSGNRDNRETQYF.

The chain carries TRBV7-9 and TRBJ1-1, with 7 bases that match TRBD1. From germline, CDR1 is SEHNR and CDR2 FQNEAQ (reference sequence). The J segment lost 0 bases and the V segment lost 3 bases, leaving 4 bases of the junction unmatched. The CDR3 spans 15 residues. Written as DNA, the CDR3 is TGTGCCAGCAGCTTCTTGACAGGGCTGAACACTGAAGCTTTCTTT. Its translation: CASSFLTGLNTEAFF. The variable domain in full, with the rest retrieved from reference TRBV7-9 and TRBJ1-1, is DTGVSQNPRHKITKRGQNVTFRCDPISEHNRLYWYRQTLGQGPEFLTYFQNEAQLEKSRLLSDRFSAERPKGSFSTLEIQRTEQGDSAMYLCASSFLTGLNTEAFFGQGTRLTVV.

This chain uses TRBV19 with TRBJ1-2, with D possibly TRBD1 on 6 matching bases. This CDR3 is built from 15 residues. Germline V lookup: CDR1 LNHDA, CDR2 SQIVND (reference sequence). Trimming shortened V by 1 base and J by 0 bases, and 9 bases separated the two germline ends. For the CDR3, the DNA is TGTGCCAGTAGTATAGGACAGGCGTCTAACTATGGCTACACCTTC. Translated: CASSIGQASNYGYTF.

In nucleotides, the CDR3 is TGTGCCAGCAGTGCCTCGGGGGGAGCATACAATGAGCAGTTCTTC. Translation: CASSASGGAYNEQFF. The gene calls are TRBV25-1 and TRBJ2-1; TRBD2 matches 7 bases. The CDR3 is 15 residues long. Germline CDR1 MGHDK, CDR2 SYGVNS. Unmatched junction bases numbered 7, after V lost 4 bases and J lost 4 bases. The full variable domain, completed using reference TRBV25-1 and TRBJ2-1, is EADIYQTPRYLVIGTGKKITLECSQTMGHDKMYWYQQDPGMELHLIHYSYGVNSTEKGDLSSESTVSRIRTEHFPLTLESARPSHTSQYLCASSASGGAYNEQFFGPGTRLTVL.

The CDR3 loop reads CASSQDPLAGGNTGELFF. DNA for the CDR3: TGTGCCAGCAGCCAAGACCCACTAGCGGGGGGTAACACCGGGGAGCTGTTTTTT. V is TRBV3-1 (or the pseudogene TRBV3-2) and J is TRBJ2-2; 12 bases line up with TRBD2. With 0 bases clipped from V and 2 bases from J, the junction kept 4 bases outside the gene matches. From germline, CDR1 is LGHDT and CDR2 YNNKEL (reference sequence). This CDR3 has 18 residues.

The chain uses TRBV5-4 and TRBJ1-6, with 7 positions matching TRBD1. CDR1 is SGHNT and CDR2 is YYREEE in the germline V gene (reference sequence). V gave up 4 bases and J gave up 5 bases; unmatched junction bases: 3. The CDR3 has 14 residues. CDR3 amino acids: CASSPGQNNSPLHF. Written as DNA, the CDR3 is TGTGCCAGCAGCCCGGGACAGAATAATTCACCCCTCCACTTT.

The V call is TRBV27, the J call TRBJ2-3, with 7 bases lining up with TRBD1. CDR1 is MNHEY and CDR2 is SMNVEV in the germline V gene (reference sequence). The ends lost 5 bases at V and 4 bases at J; junction bases unmatched: 6. This CDR3 has 14 amino acids. CDR3 nucleotides: TGTGCCAGCAGTCCAAGACAGGGCGCAGATACGCAGTATTTT. This encodes CASSPRQGADTQYF.

The chain carries TRBV18 and TRBJ2-5, with TRBD2 identical over 8 bases. Germline CDR1 is KGHSH and CDR2 is LQKENI. V shed 5 bases, J shed 1 base, and the junction held 3 bases outside the gene matches. The length of the CDR3 is 14 residues. CDR3 sequence reads: CASSTTSGQETQYF. DNA of the CDR3: TGTGCCAGCTCAACTACTAGCGGCCAAGAGACCCAGTACTTC.

The chain carries TRBV19 and TRBJ1-3; D gene unclear. Trimming left V 3 bases short and J 1 base short, with 16 bases between. Germline values: CDR1 LNHDA, CDR2 SQIVND (reference sequence). This CDR3 spans 17 amino acids. The CDR3, as DNA: TGTGCCAGTAGTATGCCCCTGCAGGCTGGGTCTGGAAACACCATATATTTT. Translated, it gives CASSMPLQAGSGNTIYF.

This chain uses TRBV4-1 with TRBJ2-3; 12 positions agree with TRBD2. In germline, CDR1 is MGHRA, CDR2 YSYEKL. The CDR3 loop spans 15 amino acids. V shed 4 bases and J 5 bases; nucleotides not matched to a gene: 4. CDR3 in amino acids: CASSLLAGGQDTQYF. CDR3 sequence (DNA): TGCGCCAGCAGCCTTCTAGCGGGGGGGCAAGATACGCAGTATTTT.

The chain recombines TRBV5-1 with TRBJ2-1, with a tentative D call TRBD2 (6 bases). Trimming removed 1 base from V and 1 base from J, with 9 bases in between. The CDR3 sequence is 15 residues long. The germline gives CDR1 SGHRS, CDR2 YFSETQ. This CDR3 reads CASSLTSLSYNEQFF. As DNA, the CDR3 is TGCGCCAGCAGCTTGACTAGCTTGTCCTACAATGAGCAGTTCTTC.

This chain uses TRBV29-1 with TRBJ1-4; the D gene is possibly TRBD1 (5 bases). Germline V CDR1 and CDR2: SQVTM, ANQGSEA. The V gene lost 7 bases and the J gene lost 6 bases, with 27 bases spanning the gap. There are 17 residues in the CDR3. The chain's CDR3 is CSARVQAGASRDEKLFF. CDR3 nucleotide sequence: TGCAGCGCCCGGGTACAGGCGGGAGCTAGTCGGGATGAAAAACTGTTTTTT. Filled out from reference TRBV29-1 and TRBJ1-4, the complete variable domain reads SAVISQKPSRDICQRGTSLTIQCQVDSQVTMMFWYRQQPGQSLTLIATANQGSEATYESGFVIDKFPISRPNLTFSTLTVSNMSPEDSSIYLCSARVQAGASRDEKLFFGSGTQLSVL.

J is TRBJ2-2 and V is TRBV5-4; 12 bases align to TRBD2. V lost 4 bases to trimming and J lost 4 bases; unmatched junction nucleotides: 8. CDR3 length equals 17 residues. CDR1 and CDR2 (germline): SGHNT, YYREEE (reference sequence). CDR3: CASSPLAGGRITGELFF. DNA for the CDR3: TGTGCCAGCAGCCCCCTAGCGGGGGGGCGAATCACCGGGGAGCTGTTTTTT.

The chain has TRBV19 and TRBJ1-3, with 7 bases aligning to TRBD1. Losses at the gene ends were 5 bases for V and 4 bases for J; bases not matched to a gene: 14. Germline CDR1 LNHDA, CDR2 SQIVND (reference sequence). The CDR3 contains 17 residues. The CDR3 spells CASSGRHGQDWGNTIYF. The CDR3 DNA sequence: TGTGCCAGTAGTGGAAGACACGGACAGGACTGGGGAAACACCATATATTTT.

V usage is TRBV5-6 and J usage is TRBJ1-1; weak D call: TRBD1 (5 bases). The CDR3 extends over 13 amino acids. Trimming took off 2 bases at V and 7 bases at J, with 12 bases between the two ends. Per the germline V gene, CDR1 is SGHDT and CDR2 is YYEEEE. CDR3 bases: TGTGCCAGCAGCTTTCCAGTTGACAGTGAAGCTTTCTTT. This gives the protein CASSFPVDSEAFF.

The chain uses TRBV4-1 and TRBJ1-3; D gene unclear. The V end was cut by 1 base, the J end by 2 bases, with 9 bases between. The CDR3 covers 15 residues. Germline lookup yields CDR1 MGHRA and CDR2 YSYEKL. The CDR3 reads CASSQGSRTGNTIYF. In nucleotides, the CDR3 is TGCGCCAGCAGCCAAGGATCTAGGACTGGAAACACCATATATTTT.

This rearrangement joins TRBV7-9 to TRBJ2-5; D may be TRBD1 (5 bases). This CDR3 has 13 residues. Trimming pared 5 bases from V and 4 bases from J, leaving 11 bases between. Germline V lookup: CDR1 SEHNR, CDR2 FQNEAQ (reference sequence). The CDR3 region has the DNA TGTGCCAGCAGCAGTCTAAGGGGAGAGACCCAGTACTTC. This encodes CASSSLRGETQYF.

The rearrangement joins TRBV2 to TRBJ1-1; D remains unclear. The CDR3 consists of 15 residues. Between the trimmed V and J ends, which lost 2 bases and 3 bases, there was a span of 13 bases. Germline V gene lookup returns CDR1 SNHLY and CDR2 FYNNEI. CDR3 region: CASSELGQEDTEAFF. CDR3 coding DNA: TGTGCCAGCAGTGAATTAGGTCAGGAGGACACTGAAGCTTTCTTT.

This clone was detected only once. The V call is TRBV4-2, the J call TRBJ2-7; 7 nucleotides align to TRBD1. The germline V gene has CDR1 LGHNA and CDR2 YNFKEQ. V shed 4 bases and J 2 bases; nucleotides not matched to a gene: 5. The CDR3 contains 14 residues. The CDR3 reads CASSPGTATYEQYF. DNA of the CDR3: TGTGCCAGCAGCCCCGGGACAGCCACCTACGAGCAGTACTTC.

This clone was seen only a few times. The rearrangement uses TRBV19 and TRBJ1-5; D remains unclear. V was cut by 5 bases and J by 2 bases, with 13 bases left in between. The CDR3 is made up of 15 amino acids. CDR1 is LNHDA, CDR2 SQIVND, per germline (reference sequence). CDR3 bases: TGTGCCAGTAGTGTGGGCTCTTGGGGCAATCAGCCCCAGCATTTT. As protein: CASSVGSWGNQPQHF.

This chain uses TRBV4-1 with TRBJ1-1; tentative D call: TRBD1 (6 bases). The germline gives CDR1 MGHRA, CDR2 YSYEKL. The CDR3 totals 14 residues. The ends were cut back, 4 bases at V and 7 bases at J, with 16 bases in the middle. The CDR3 sequence: CASSRTRTAIEAFF. CDR3 sequence (DNA): TGCGCCAGCAGCCGGACAAGGACAGCTATTGAAGCTTTCTTT.

V and J are TRBV5-1 and TRBJ1-2; 11 positions match TRBD1. Looked up from germline, CDR1 is SGHRS and CDR2 is YFSETQ. There are 15 residues in the CDR3. V trimming: 4 bases; J trimming: 4 bases; junction bases outside the gene matches: 6. CDR3 sequence (DNA): TGCGCCAGCAGCGATCGGACAGGGGGCGCCTATGGCTACACCTTC. This encodes CASSDRTGGAYGYTF.

The chain carries TRBV7-2 and TRBJ2-5; D possibly corresponds to TRBD2 (6 bases). This CDR3 is 15 amino acids long. CDR1 is SGHTA, CDR2 FQGNSA, per germline. V was shortened by 5 bases and J by 1 base, with 14 bases between the two germline ends. The CDR3 loop reads CASSRPGLTQETQYF. CDR3 sequence (DNA): TGTGCCAGCAGCCGCCCGGGACTTACCCAAGAGACCCAGTACTTC.

This clone has just one count. The genes are TRBV21-1 and TRBJ2-7; the DNA was not compared with TRBD2, the D call given in the table. TRBV21-1 is a recognized pseudogene. The CDR3 is 16 residues long. As DNA, the CDR3 is TGTGCCAGCAGCAAAGTAAAGGCTAGCGGGCCCTACGAGCAGTACTTC. This sequence encodes CASSKVKASGPYEQYF.

This chain joins TRBV5-1 and TRBJ2-5, with 15 bases fitting TRBD2. Germline-derived CDR1 and CDR2 are SGHRS and YFSETQ. Trimming took 4 bases from V and 11 from J; bases not matched to a gene: 6. CDR3 size: 14 residues. Written as DNA, the CDR3 is TGCGCCAGCAGCCCCGGGACTAGCGGGGGGTGGCAGTACTTC. This gives the protein CASSPGTSGGWQYF.

A single count supports this clone. The chain employs TRBV4-2 and TRBJ1-2; D gene unclear. Germline V gene lookup returns CDR1 LGHNA and CDR2 YNFKEQ. Trimming removed 1 base from V and 3 bases from J, with 6 bases in between. This CDR3 has 13 residues. The DNA for the CDR3 is TGTGCCAGCAGCCAAGGCGGGGACTATGGCTACACCTTC. This gives the protein CASSQGGDYGYTF.